These T cell receptor beta chains were read from a single sample in a study of cytotoxic CD8 clonotypes in ibrutinib-treated CLL. Sequencing used immunoSEQ multiplex PCR; TCRdb keeps in-frame clones, though not all of them. The table has around 300,000 clones, 70% to 80% seen once. The sample here was PBMCs, taken before ibrutinib treatment. The source of these receptors is a human donor with chronic lymphocytic leukemia. Each CDR3 is given with its conserved first and last residue. Fields, in order: V gene, D gene, J gene, clone size, CDR3 protein, CDR3 DNA. The D gene is left open where the match is weak. Only part of the rows carry a size: once, few, many, or a class if the clone is expanded.

V gene: TRBV7-8; D gene: -; J gene: TRBJ2-7; clone size: -; CDR3 protein: CASSLFTGPSYEQYF; CDR3 DNA: TGTGCCAGCAGCTTATTCACAGGGCCTTCCTACGAGCAGTACTTC
V gene: TRBV19; D gene: -; J gene: TRBJ1-1; clone size: -; CDR3 protein: CASSLQVQNTEAFF; CDR3 DNA: TGTGCCAGTAGCTTACAGGTTCAGAACACTGAAGCTTTCTTT
V gene: TRBV28; D gene: TRBD1; J gene: TRBJ1-1; clone size: -; CDR3 protein: CASSPPDRGFTEAFF; CDR3 DNA: TGTGCCAGCAGTCCCCCGGACAGGGGATTCACTGAAGCTTTCTTT
V gene: TRBV11-3; D gene: TRBD2; J gene: TRBJ2-1; clone size: -; CDR3 protein: CASSSAGGRDEQFF; CDR3 DNA: TGTGCCAGCTCCTCGGCGGGGGGCAGGGATGAGCAGTTCTTC
V gene: TRBV11-1; D gene: TRBD2; J gene: TRBJ2-1; clone size: -; CDR3 protein: CASSVRLAGGYNEQFF; CDR3 DNA: TGTGCCAGCAGCGTACGTCTAGCGGGAGGCTACAATGAGCAGTTCTTC
V gene: TRBV7-8; D gene: -; J gene: TRBJ2-7; clone size: -; CDR3 protein: CASSLVGGTPYEQYF; CDR3 DNA: TGTGCCAGCAGCTTAGTGGGCGGGACGCCCTACGAGCAGTACTTC
V gene: TRBV9; D gene: TRBD2; J gene: TRBJ2-1; clone size: -; CDR3 protein: CASSVVGGGPIDEQFF; CDR3 DNA: TGTGCCAGCAGCGTAGTTGGGGGAGGGCCAATCGATGAGCAGTTCTTC
V gene: TRBV27; D gene: -; J gene: TRBJ2-7; clone size: -; CDR3 protein: CASSFGQGGYEQYF; CDR3 DNA: TGTGCCAGCAGTTTCGGGCAGGGCGGCTACGAGCAGTACTTC
V gene: TRBV28; D gene: -; J gene: TRBJ2-1; clone size: -; CDR3 protein: CASSFPLRGYGREGQFF; CDR3 DNA: TGTGCCAGCAGTTTCCCGCTGAGGGGGTATGGACGCGAAGGGCAGTTCTTC
V gene: TRBV15; D gene: TRBD1; J gene: TRBJ2-7; clone size: -; CDR3 protein: CATSKGQGPYEQYF; CDR3 DNA: TGTGCCACCAGCAAGGGACAGGGCCCCTACGAGCAGTACTTC
V gene: TRBV11-2; D gene: -; J gene: TRBJ1-5; clone size: -; CDR3 protein: CASSLGSSNQPQHF; CDR3 DNA: TGTGCCAGCAGCTTGGGGTCCTCCAATCAGCCCCAGCATTTT
V gene: TRBV4-3; D gene: -; J gene: TRBJ2-1; clone size: once; CDR3 protein: CASSQMDRQNEQFF; CDR3 DNA: TGCGCCAGCAGCCAAATGGACAGACAGAATGAGCAGTTCTTC
V gene: TRBV19; D gene: TRBD2; J gene: TRBJ2-2; clone size: -; CDR3 protein: CASSINLAGGFTGELFF; CDR3 DNA: TGTGCCAGTAGTATTAACCTAGCGGGAGGGTTCACCGGGGAGCTGTTTTTT
V gene: TRBV9; D gene: -; J gene: TRBJ2-7; clone size: -; CDR3 protein: CASSVVVLVGNSYEQYF; CDR3 DNA: TGTGCCAGCAGCGTAGTCGTCTTGGTCGGGAACTCCTACGAGCAGTACTTC
V gene: TRBV5-4; D gene: TRBD2; J gene: TRBJ2-5; clone size: -; CDR3 protein: CASRVTSAGGKETQYF; CDR3 DNA: TGTGCCAGCAGAGTTACGTCGGCGGGAGGGAAAGAGACCCAGTACTTC
V gene: TRBV5-1; D gene: -; J gene: TRBJ2-6; clone size: -; CDR3 protein: CASKDQPGANVLTF; CDR3 DNA: TGCGCCAGTAAGGACCAGCCCGGGGCCAACGTCCTGACTTTC
V gene: TRBV30; D gene: -; J gene: TRBJ2-6; clone size: -; CDR3 protein: CAWAFPGANVLTF; CDR3 DNA: TGTGCCTGGGCCTTCCCTGGGGCCAACGTCCTGACTTTC
V gene: TRBV5-4; D gene: -; J gene: TRBJ2-5; clone size: -; CDR3 protein: CASSLGNQETQYF; CDR3 DNA: TGTGCCAGCAGCTTAGGTAACCAAGAGACCCAGTACTTC
V gene: TRBV30; D gene: -; J gene: TRBJ1-1; clone size: -; CDR3 protein: CAWGRANTEAFF; CDR3 DNA: TGTGCCTGGGGTAGAGCGAACACTGAAGCTTTCTTT
V gene: TRBV5-1; D gene: -; J gene: TRBJ2-2; clone size: -; CDR3 protein: CASSFGGYTGELFF; CDR3 DNA: TGCGCCAGCAGCTTTGGGGGGTACACCGGGGAGCTGTTTTTT
V gene: TRBV7-2; D gene: -; J gene: TRBJ2-5; clone size: -; CDR3 protein: CASSSMGQETQYF; CDR3 DNA: TGTGCCAGCAGCAGCATGGGCCAAGAGACCCAGTACTTC
V gene: TRBV15; D gene: -; J gene: TRBJ1-5; clone size: -; CDR3 protein: CATSRDPNFGQPQHF; CDR3 DNA: TGTGCCACCAGCAGAGATCCCAATTTCGGGCAGCCCCAGCATTTT
V gene: TRBV18; D gene: -; J gene: TRBJ2-5; clone size: -; CDR3 protein: CASSPSGVETQYF; CDR3 DNA: TGTGCCAGCTCACCATCAGGGGTGGAGACCCAGTACTTC
V gene: TRBV19; D gene: TRBD2; J gene: TRBJ2-7; clone size: -; CDR3 protein: CASSIGGRATSYEQYF; CDR3 DNA: TGTGCCAGTAGTATAGGCGGGAGGGCCACATCCTACGAGCAGTACTTC
V gene: TRBV4-3; D gene: TRBD2; J gene: TRBJ2-3; clone size: -; CDR3 protein: CASSQVPTSATQYF; CDR3 DNA: TGCGCCAGCAGCCAAGTTCCTACTAGCGCAACGCAGTATTTT
V gene: TRBV5-1; D gene: TRBD2; J gene: TRBJ2-7; clone size: -; CDR3 protein: CASSFVPSGGPSEQYF; CDR3 DNA: TGCGCCAGCAGCTTTGTTCCCTCGGGAGGGCCAAGCGAGCAGTACTTC
V gene: TRBV27; D gene: TRBD2; J gene: TRBJ2-2; clone size: -; CDR3 protein: CASRGAGTSGPPLRNANTGELFF; CDR3 DNA: TGTGCCAGCAGAGGGGCGGGGACTAGCGGGCCTCCTTTGAGAAACGCGAACACCGGGGAGCTGTTTTTT
V gene: TRBV6-5; D gene: TRBD1; J gene: TRBJ1-5; clone size: -; CDR3 protein: CASSLTGGSNQPQHF; CDR3 DNA: TGTGCCAGCAGCCTTACAGGGGGAAGTAATCAGCCCCAGCATTTT
V gene: TRBV2; D gene: -; J gene: TRBJ2-7; clone size: -; CDR3 protein: CASSAHDVPRGF; CDR3 DNA: TGTGCCAGCAGCGCTCACGATGTTCCCAGGGGCTTC
V gene: TRBV9; D gene: TRBD2; J gene: TRBJ2-3; clone size: once; CDR3 protein: CASKQQELAGGTDTQYF; CDR3 DNA: TGTGCCAGCAAACAGCAAGAACTAGCGGGAGGCACAGATACGCAGTATTTT
V gene: TRBV6-1; D gene: TRBD1; J gene: TRBJ1-5; clone size: few; CDR3 protein: CASSQNQGVQPQHF; CDR3 DNA: TGTGCCAGCAGTCAAAACCAGGGGGTTCAGCCCCAGCATTTT
V gene: TRBV4-3; D gene: -; J gene: TRBJ2-3; clone size: -; CDR3 protein: CASSQYSDKASTDTQYF; CDR3 DNA: TGCGCCAGCAGCCAATACTCCGACAAGGCTAGCACAGATACGCAGTATTTT
V gene: TRBV27; D gene: TRBD2; J gene: TRBJ2-1; clone size: -; CDR3 protein: CASSLLQPHGTSGLNYNEQFF; CDR3 DNA: TGTGCCAGCAGTTTATTACAACCCCACGGGACTAGCGGGCTTAACTACAATGAGCAGTTCTTC